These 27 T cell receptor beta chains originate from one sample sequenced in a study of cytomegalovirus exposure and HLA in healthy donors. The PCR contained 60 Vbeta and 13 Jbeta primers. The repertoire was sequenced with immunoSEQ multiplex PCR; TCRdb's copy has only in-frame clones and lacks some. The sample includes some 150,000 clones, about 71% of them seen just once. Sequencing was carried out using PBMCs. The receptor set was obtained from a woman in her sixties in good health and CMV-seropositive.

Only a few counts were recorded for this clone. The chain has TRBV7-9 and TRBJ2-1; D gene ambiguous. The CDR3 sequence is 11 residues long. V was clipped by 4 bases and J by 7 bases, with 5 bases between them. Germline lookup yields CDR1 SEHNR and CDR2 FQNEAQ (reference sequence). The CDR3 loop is CASSSLNEQFF. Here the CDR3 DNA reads TGTGCCAGCAGCTCCTTAAATGAGCAGTTCTTC.

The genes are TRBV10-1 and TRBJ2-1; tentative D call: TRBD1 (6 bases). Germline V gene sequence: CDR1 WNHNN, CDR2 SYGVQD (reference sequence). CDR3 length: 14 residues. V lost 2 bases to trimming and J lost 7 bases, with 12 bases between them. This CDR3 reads CASSETGMWNEQFF. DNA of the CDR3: TGCGCCAGCAGTGAGACAGGGATGTGGAATGAGCAGTTCTTC.

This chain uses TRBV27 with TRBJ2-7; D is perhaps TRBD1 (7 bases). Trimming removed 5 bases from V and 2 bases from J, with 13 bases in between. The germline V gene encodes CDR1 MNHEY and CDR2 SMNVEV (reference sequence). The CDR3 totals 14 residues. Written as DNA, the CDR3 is TGTGCCAGCAGTCCCAGGGGGGATGCCTACGAGCAGTACTTC. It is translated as CASSPRGDAYEQYF.

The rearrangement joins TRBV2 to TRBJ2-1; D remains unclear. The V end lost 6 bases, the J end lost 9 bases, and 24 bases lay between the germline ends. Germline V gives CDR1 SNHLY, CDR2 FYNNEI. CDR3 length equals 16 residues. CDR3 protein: CASSQNPPRGGGEQFF. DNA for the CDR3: TGTGCCAGCAGCCAAAACCCCCCTAGAGGTGGTGGTGAGCAGTTCTTC.

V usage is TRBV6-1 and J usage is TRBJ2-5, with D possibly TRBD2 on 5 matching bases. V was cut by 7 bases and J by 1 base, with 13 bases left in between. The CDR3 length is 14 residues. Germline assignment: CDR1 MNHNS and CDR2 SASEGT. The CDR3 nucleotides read TGTGCCAGCACCCGACCGGGATCCCAAGAGACCCAGTACTTC. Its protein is CASTRPGSQETQYF.

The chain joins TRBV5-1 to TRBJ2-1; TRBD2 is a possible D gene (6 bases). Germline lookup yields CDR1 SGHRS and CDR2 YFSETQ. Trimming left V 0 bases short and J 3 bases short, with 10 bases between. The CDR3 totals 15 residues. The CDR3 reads CASSLETSLYNEQFF. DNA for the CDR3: TGCGCCAGCAGCTTGGAGACTAGTCTCTACAATGAGCAGTTCTTC.

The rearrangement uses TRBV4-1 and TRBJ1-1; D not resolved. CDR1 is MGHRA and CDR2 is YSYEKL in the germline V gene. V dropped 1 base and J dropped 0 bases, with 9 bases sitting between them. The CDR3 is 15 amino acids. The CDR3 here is CASSQVGSMNTEAFF. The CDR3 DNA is TGCGCCAGCAGCCAAGTTGGCAGTATGAACACTGAAGCTTTCTTT.

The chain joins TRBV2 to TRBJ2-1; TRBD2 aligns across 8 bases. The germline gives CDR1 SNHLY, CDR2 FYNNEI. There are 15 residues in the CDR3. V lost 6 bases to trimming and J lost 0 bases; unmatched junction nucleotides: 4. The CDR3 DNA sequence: TGTGCCAGCAGCATTAGCGGGAACTCCTACAATGAGCAGTTCTTC. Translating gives CASSISGNSYNEQFF.

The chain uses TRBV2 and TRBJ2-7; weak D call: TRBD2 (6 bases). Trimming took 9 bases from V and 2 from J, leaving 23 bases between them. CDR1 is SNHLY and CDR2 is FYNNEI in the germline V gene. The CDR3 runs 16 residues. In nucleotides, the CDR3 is TGTGCCAGTTGGCGGGGAAGCTTGGGGGTAACCTACGAGCAGTACTTC. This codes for CASWRGSLGVTYEQYF.

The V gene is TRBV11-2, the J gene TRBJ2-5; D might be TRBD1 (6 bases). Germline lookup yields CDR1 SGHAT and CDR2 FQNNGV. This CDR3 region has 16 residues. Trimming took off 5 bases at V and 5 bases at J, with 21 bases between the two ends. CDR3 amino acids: CASSLLQGWVGETQYF. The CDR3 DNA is TGTGCCAGCAGCCTATTACAGGGCTGGGTAGGGGAGACCCAGTACTTC.

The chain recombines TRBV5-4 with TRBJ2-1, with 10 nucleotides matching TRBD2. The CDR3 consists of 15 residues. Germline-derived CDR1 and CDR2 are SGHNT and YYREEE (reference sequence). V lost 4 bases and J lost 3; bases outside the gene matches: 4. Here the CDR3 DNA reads TGTGCCAGCAGCCGGACTAGCGGTAACTACAATGAGCAGTTCTTC. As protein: CASSRTSGNYNEQFF.

CDR3 protein: CASSSATVNTEAFF. The CDR3 DNA follows: TGTGCCAGCAGCTCAGCGACAGTGAACACTGAAGCTTTCTTT. V usage is TRBV7-6 and J usage is TRBJ1-1; D may be TRBD1 (5 bases). This CDR3 spans 14 amino acids. The V end lost 4 bases, the J end lost 0 bases, and 9 bases lay between the germline ends. CDR1 is SGHVS and CDR2 is FNYEAQ in the germline V gene.

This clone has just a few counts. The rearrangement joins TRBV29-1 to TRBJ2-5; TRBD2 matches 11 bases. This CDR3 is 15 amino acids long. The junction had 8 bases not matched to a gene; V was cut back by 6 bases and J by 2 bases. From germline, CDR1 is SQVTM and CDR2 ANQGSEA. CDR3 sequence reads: CSVLSLAGVQETQYF. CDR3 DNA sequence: TGCAGCGTCCTATCACTAGCGGGAGTTCAAGAGACCCAGTACTTC.

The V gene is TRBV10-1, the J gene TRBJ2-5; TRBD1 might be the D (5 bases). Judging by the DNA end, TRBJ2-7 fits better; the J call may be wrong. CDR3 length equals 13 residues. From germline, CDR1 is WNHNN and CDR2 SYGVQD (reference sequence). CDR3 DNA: TGCGCCAGCAGTGCCCCAGGGTCCTACGAGCAGTACTTC. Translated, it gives CASSAPGSYEQYF.

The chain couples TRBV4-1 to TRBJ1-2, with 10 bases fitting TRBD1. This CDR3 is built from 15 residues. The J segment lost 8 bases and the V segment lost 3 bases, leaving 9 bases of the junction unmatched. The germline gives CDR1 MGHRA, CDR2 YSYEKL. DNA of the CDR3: TGCGCCAGCAGCCAGGACGACAGGGGGCCGGGAGGCTACACCTTC. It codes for CASSQDDRGPGGYTF.

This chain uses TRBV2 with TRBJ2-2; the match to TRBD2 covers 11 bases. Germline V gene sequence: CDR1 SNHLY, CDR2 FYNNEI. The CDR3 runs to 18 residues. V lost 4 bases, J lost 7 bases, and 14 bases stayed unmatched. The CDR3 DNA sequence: TGTGCCAGCAGTGGAACTAGCGGGGGAGGGTTGTCTGGCGGGGAGCTGTTTTTT. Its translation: CASSGTSGGGLSGGELFF.

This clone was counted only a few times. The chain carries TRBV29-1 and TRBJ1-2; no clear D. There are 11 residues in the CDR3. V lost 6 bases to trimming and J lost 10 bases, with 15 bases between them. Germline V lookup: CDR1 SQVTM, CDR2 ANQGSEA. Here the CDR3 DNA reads TGCAGCGTCGCTCTATCTAGTGACTACACCTTC. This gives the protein CSVALSSDYTF.

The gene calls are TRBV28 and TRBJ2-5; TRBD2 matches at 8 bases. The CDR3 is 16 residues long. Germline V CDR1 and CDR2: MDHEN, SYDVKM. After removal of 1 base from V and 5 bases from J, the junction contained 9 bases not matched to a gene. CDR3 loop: CASSLSSGSIGETQYF. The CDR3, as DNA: TGTGCCAGCAGTTTATCGAGCGGGAGTATAGGGGAGACCCAGTACTTC.

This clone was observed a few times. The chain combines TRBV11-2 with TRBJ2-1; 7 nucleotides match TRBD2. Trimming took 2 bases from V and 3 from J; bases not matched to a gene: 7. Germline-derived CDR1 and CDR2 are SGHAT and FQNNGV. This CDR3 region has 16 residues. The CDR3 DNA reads TGTGCCAGCAGCTTAAGGTACCTAGCGGACTACAATGAGCAGTTCTTC. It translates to CASSLRYLADYNEQFF.

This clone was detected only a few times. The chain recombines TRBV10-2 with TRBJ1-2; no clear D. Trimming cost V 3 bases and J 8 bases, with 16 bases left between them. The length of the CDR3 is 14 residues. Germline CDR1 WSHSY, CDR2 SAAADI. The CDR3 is CASSDNTWSSGYTF. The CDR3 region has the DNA TGCGCCAGCAGTGATAACACCTGGTCGTCCGGCTACACCTTC.

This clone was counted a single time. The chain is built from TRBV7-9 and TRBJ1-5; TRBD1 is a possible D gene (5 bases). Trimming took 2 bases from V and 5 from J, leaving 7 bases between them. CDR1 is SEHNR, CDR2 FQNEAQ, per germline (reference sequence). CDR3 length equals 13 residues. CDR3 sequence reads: CASSLPGDQPQHF. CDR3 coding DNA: TGTGCCAGCAGCTTACCGGGGGATCAGCCCCAGCATTTT.

The CDR3 region has the DNA TGTGCCAGTAGTAGGTCAGGGCGGAACACTGAAGCTTTCTTT. It specifies CASSRSGRNTEAFF. The V gene is TRBV19, the J gene TRBJ1-1, with D maybe TRBD1 (5 bases). The ends were cut back, 4 bases at V and 1 base at J, with 10 bases in the middle. The CDR3 loop spans 14 amino acids. Per the germline V gene, CDR1 is LNHDA and CDR2 is SQIVND (reference sequence).

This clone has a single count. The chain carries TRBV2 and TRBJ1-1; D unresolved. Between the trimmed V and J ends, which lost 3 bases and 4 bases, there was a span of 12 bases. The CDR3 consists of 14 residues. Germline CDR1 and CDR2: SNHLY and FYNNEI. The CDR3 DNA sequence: TGTGCCAGCAGTGAGGCCATGGGGAGCACTGAAGCTTTCTTT. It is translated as CASSEAMGSTEAFF.

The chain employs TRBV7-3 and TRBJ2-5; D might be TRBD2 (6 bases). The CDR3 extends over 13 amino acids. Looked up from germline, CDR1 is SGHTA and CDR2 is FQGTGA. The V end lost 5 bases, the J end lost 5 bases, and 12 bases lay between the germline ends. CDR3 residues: CASSPGGLETQYF. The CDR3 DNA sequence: TGTGCCAGCAGCCCCGGGGGTCTCGAGACCCAGTACTTC.

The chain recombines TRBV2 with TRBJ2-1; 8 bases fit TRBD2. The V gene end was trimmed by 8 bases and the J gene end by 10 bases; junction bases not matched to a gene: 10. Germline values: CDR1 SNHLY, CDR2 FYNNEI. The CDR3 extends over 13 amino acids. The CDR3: CASGGGLVGEQFF. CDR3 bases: TGTGCCAGCGGGGGGGGACTAGTGGGAGAGCAGTTCTTC.

CDR3 DNA: TGTGCCAGCAGTTTCAGAGGGGACTCTCCAGCTCAGCCCCAGCATTTT. Translated, it gives CASSFRGDSPAQPQHF. The V gene is TRBV27, the J gene TRBJ1-5; maybe TRBD1 (5 bases). Trimming removed 3 bases at V and 6 bases at J, with 18 bases between. The length of the CDR3 is 16 residues. The V gene's germline CDR1 is MNHEY and CDR2 SMNVEV (reference sequence).

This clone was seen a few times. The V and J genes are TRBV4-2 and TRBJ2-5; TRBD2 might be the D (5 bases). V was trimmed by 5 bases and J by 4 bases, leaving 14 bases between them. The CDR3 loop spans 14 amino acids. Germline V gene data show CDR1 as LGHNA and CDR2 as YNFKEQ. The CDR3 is CASSARTRGETQYF. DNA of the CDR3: TGTGCCAGCAGCGCCCGCACTAGAGGAGAGACCCAGTACTTC.